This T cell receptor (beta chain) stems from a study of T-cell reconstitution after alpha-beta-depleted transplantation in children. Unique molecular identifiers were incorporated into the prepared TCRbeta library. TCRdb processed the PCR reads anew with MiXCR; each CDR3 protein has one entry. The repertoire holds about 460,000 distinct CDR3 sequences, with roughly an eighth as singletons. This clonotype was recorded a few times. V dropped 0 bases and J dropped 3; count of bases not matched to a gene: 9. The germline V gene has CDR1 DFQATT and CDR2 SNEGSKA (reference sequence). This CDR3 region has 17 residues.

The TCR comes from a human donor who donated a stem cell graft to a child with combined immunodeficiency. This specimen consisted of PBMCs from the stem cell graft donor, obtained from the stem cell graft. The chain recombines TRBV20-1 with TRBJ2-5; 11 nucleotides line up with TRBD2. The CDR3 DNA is TGCAGTGCTAGAGAAGTTAGCGGGGGGGCATTCGAAGAGACCCAGTACTTC. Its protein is CSAREVSGGAFEETQYF.